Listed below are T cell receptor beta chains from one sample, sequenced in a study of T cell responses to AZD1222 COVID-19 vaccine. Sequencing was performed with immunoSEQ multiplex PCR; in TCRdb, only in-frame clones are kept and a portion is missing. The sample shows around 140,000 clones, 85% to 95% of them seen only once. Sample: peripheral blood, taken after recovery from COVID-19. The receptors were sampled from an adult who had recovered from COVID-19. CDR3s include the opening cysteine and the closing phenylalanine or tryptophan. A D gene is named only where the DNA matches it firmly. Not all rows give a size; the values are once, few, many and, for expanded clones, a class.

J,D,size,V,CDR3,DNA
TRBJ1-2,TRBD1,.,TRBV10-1,CASTGRPDRDGYTF,TGCGCCAGCACGGGGCGCCCCGACAGGGATGGCTACACCTTC
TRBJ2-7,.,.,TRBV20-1,CSASSTYEQYF,TGCAGTGCTAGTTCTACCTACGAGCAGTACTTC
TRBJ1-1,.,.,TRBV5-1,CASSFSGSGTEAFF,TGCGCCAGCAGCTTCTCAGGGAGTGGGACTGAAGCTTTCTTT
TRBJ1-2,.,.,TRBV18,CASHVGPGGYTF,TGTGCCAGCCACGTGGGACCGGGAGGCTACACCTTC
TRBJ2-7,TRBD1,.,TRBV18,CASSLPGQGFYEQYF,TGTGCCAGCTCACTACCGGGACAGGGCTTTTACGAGCAGTACTTC
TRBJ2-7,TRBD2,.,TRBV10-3,CAISEKAGGPHEQYF,TGTGCCATCAGTGAAAAAGCGGGAGGGCCGCACGAGCAGTACTTC
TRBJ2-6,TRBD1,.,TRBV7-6,CASSSTGTDGANVLTF,TGTGCCAGCAGCTCTACCGGGACAGATGGGGCCAACGTCCTGACTTTC
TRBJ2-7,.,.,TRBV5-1,CASSSAYEQYF,TGCGCCAGCAGCTCCGCCTACGAGCAGTACTTC
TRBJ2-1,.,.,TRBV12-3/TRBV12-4,CASSFLGKQFF,TGTGCCAGCAGTTTTTTGGGCAAGCAGTTCTTC
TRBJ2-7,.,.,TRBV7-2,CASSLRHGGSYEQYF,TGTGCCAGCAGCTTACGACACGGCGGCTCCTACGAGCAGTACTTC
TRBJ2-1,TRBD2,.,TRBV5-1,CASTLAGGQSEQFF,TGCGCCAGCACACTAGCGGGAGGGCAGTCCGAGCAGTTCTTC
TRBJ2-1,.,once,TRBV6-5,CASNRLDNYNEQFF,TGTGCCAGCAATCGGCTAGATAATTACAATGAGCAGTTCTTC
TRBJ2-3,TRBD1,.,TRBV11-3,CASSLGQGRNTQYF,TGTGCCAGCAGCTTAGGACAGGGGAGGAATACGCAGTATTTT
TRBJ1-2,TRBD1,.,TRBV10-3,CATGTGGRYGYTF,TGTGCCACCGGGACAGGGGGCCGGTATGGCTACACCTTC
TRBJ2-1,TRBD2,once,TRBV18,CASSPPQGGRANEQFF,TGTGCCAGCTCACCACCGCAGGGCGGGAGGGCAAATGAGCAGTTCTTC
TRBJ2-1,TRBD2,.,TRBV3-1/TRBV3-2,CASKSLAADNEQFF,TGTGCCAGCAAATCCCTAGCGGCAGACAATGAGCAGTTCTTC
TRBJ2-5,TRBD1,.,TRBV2,CASSVETGGPKLGTQYF,TGTGCCAGCAGTGTGGAGACAGGGGGCCCTAAGCTAGGGACCCAGTACTTC
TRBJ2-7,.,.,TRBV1,CTSSFQTSGRAAVYEQYF,TGCACCAGCAGCTTTCAGACTAGCGGGAGGGCGGCCGTTTACGAGCAGTACTTC
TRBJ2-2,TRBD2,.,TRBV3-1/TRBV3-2,CASRWSGDTGELFF,TGTGCCAGCAGATGGAGCGGGGACACCGGGGAGCTGTTTTTT
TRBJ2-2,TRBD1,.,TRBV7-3,CASRTPGQGTGELFF,TGTGCCAGCAGAACACCGGGACAGGGCACCGGGGAGCTGTTTTTT
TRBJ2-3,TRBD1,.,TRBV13,CASSLVGGVGGSTDTQYF,TGTGCCAGCAGCTTAGTAGGGGGCGTGGGCGGGAGCACAGATACGCAGTATTTT
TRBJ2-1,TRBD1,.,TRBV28,CASSLDRKQFF,TGTGCCAGCAGTTTGGACAGGAAGCAGTTCTTC
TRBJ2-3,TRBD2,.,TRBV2,CASKEGLAPTDTQYF,TGTGCCAGCAAAGAAGGACTAGCACCCACAGATACGCAGTATTTT
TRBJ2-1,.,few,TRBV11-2,CASSLDRGLLARGEQFF,TGTGCCAGCAGCTTAGATCGGGGCCTGCTGGCTAGGGGTGAGCAGTTCTTC
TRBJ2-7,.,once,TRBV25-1,CASSGQYPYEQYF,TGTGCCAGCAGTGGCCAGTATCCCTACGAGCAGTACTTC
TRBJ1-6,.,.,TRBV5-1,CASSLAWTEVSPLHF,TGCGCCAGCAGCTTGGCCTGGACCGAAGTTTCACCCCTCCACTTT
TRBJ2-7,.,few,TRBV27,CASSKQGISYEQYF,TGTGCCAGCAGTAAACAGGGTATCTCCTACGAGCAGTACTTC
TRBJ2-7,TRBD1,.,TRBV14,CASSRPGTGSYEQYF,TGTGCCAGCAGCCGTCCCGGGACAGGCTCCTACGAGCAGTACTTC
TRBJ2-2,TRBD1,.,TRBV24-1,CATSAGTGGTGELFF,TGTGCCACCAGCGCAGGGACAGGGGGTACCGGGGAGCTGTTTTTT
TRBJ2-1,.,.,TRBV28,CASNFEGAWSSYNEQFF,TGTGCCAGCAATTTTGAAGGGGCCTGGAGCTCCTACAATGAGCAGTTCTTC
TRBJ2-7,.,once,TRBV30,CAWSGQGRGSYEQYF,TGTGCCTGGAGTGGGCAGGGAAGGGGCTCCTACGAGCAGTACTTC
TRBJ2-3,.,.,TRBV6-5,CASSPSQGLAQYF,TGTGCCAGCAGCCCATCTCAGGGTTTGGCGCAGTATTTT
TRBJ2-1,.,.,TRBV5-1,CASSASGSSYNEQFF,TGCGCCAGCAGCGCGAGCGGTAGCTCCTACAATGAGCAGTTCTTC
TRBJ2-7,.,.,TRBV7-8,CASSSENLLNEQYF,TGTGCCAGCAGCTCAGAAAATCTGTTGAACGAGCAGTACTTC
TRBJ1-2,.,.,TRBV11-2,CASTDRGLVGYTF,TGTGCCAGCACCGACCGGGGGCTAGTAGGCTACACCTTC
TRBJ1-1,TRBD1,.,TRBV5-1,CASRGGQGLNTEAFF,TGCGCCAGCAGGGGGGGACAGGGCTTGAACACTGAAGCTTTCTTT
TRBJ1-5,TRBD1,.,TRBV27,CASSLRQGRNQPQHF,TGTGCCAGCAGTCTCAGACAGGGGAGAAATCAGCCCCAGCATTTT
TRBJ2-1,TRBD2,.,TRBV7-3,CASRKAGYNEQFF,TGTGCCAGCAGAAAAGCGGGGTACAATGAGCAGTTCTTC
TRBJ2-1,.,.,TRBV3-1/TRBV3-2,CASSQVPGNEQFF,TGTGCCAGCAGCCAAGTCCCCGGCAATGAGCAGTTCTTC
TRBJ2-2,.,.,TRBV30,CAWIRTGFFVPGELFF,TGTGCCTGGATTCGTACAGGGTTTTTTGTTCCCGGGGAGCTGTTTTTT